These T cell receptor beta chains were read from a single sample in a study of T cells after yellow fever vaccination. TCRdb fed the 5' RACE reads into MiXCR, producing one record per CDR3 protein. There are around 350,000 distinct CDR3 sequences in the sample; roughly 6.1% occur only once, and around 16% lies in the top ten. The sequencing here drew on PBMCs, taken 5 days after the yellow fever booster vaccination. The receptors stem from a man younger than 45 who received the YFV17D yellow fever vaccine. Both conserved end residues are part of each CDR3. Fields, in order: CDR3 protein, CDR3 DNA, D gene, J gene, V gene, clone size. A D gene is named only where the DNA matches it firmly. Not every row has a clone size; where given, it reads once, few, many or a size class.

CSARAPDLVNEQFF | TGCAGTGCTAGAGCCCCGGACTTGGTCAATGAGCAGTTCTTC | NA | TRBJ2-1 | TRBV20-1 | many
CASRATRVEDEQYF | TGTGCCAGCAGAGCTACTAGGGTGGAGGACGAGCAGTACTTC | NA | TRBJ2-7 | TRBV6-8 | few
CASSLAVGFGADTQYF | TGTGCCAGCAGTTTAGCCGTTGGCTTTGGCGCAGATACGCAGTATTTT | NA | TRBJ2-3 | TRBV12-3/TRBV12-4 | NA
CSVPVTGGYTF | TGCAGTGTTCCAGTAACGGGAGGCTACACCTTC | NA | TRBJ1-2 | TRBV20-1 | many
CATRGGYNEQFF | TGTGCCACCAGAGGTGGCTACAATGAGCAGTTCTTC | NA | TRBJ2-1 | TRBV19 | few
CASSSTEPPYEQYF | TGTGCCAGCAGCTCCACGGAACCGCCGTACGAGCAGTACTTC | NA | TRBJ2-7 | TRBV7-2 | many
CASSYGTGNTEAFF | TGTGCCAGCAGTTACGGGACGGGGAACACTGAAGCTTTCTTT | NA | TRBJ1-1 | TRBV6-5 | NA
CASTKLGGNTEAFF | TGTGCCAGCACCAAATTGGGGGGGAACACTGAAGCTTTCTTT | NA | TRBJ1-1 | TRBV6-1 | NA
CASSIDYEQYF | TGTGCCAGCAGCATCGACTACGAGCAGTACTTC | NA | TRBJ2-7 | TRBV7-2 | many
CASSRQTGGKNEQFF | TGTGCCAGCAGTCGCCAGACAGGGGGTAAAAATGAGCAGTTCTTC | TRBD1 | TRBJ2-1 | TRBV6-1 | NA
CASSQVSTGAGEAFF | TGCGCCAGCAGCCAAGTATCCACAGGGGCGGGTGAAGCTTTCTTT | TRBD1 | TRBJ1-1 | TRBV4-3 | NA
CASSLAVLGETQYF | TGTGCCAGCAGCTTAGCGGTTTTGGGAGAGACCCAGTACTTC | NA | TRBJ2-5 | TRBV7-2 | NA
CASSTRVRAEAFF | TGTGCCAGCAGTACCAGGGTGAGGGCTGAAGCTTTCTTT | NA | TRBJ1-1 | TRBV6-2/TRBV6-3 | few